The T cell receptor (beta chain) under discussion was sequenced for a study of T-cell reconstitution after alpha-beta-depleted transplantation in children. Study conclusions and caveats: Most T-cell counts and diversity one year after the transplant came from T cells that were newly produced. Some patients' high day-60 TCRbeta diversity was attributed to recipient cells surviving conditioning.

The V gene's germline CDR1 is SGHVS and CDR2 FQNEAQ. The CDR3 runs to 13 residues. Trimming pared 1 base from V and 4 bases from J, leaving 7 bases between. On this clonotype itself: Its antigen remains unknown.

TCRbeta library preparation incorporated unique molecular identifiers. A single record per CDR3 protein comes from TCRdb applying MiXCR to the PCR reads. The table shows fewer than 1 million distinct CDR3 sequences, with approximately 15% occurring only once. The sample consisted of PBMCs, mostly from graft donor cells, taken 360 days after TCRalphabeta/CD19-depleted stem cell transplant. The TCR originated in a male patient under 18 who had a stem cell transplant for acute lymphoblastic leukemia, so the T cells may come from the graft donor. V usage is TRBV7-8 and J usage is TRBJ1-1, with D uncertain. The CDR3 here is CASSLGPFTEAFF. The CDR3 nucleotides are TGTGCCAGCAGCTTAGGTCCATTCACTGAAGCTTTCTTT.